The 8 T cell receptor beta chains presented below share a single source sample, sequenced in a study of cytomegalovirus exposure and HLA in healthy donors. 13 Jbeta primers and 60 Vbeta primers were used for the PCR. The repertoire was sequenced with immunoSEQ multiplex PCR; TCRdb's copy has only in-frame clones and lacks some. Found here are some 190,000 clones, 60% to 80% of them singletons; the top ten hold over 2%. The sequenced sample was PBMCs. Receptors were obtained from a woman aged 25 to 45 in good health and CMV-seropositive.

This clone showed up many times. The CDR3, as DNA: TGTGCCAGCTCCCAGTCGCGAGGCACTGAAGCTTTCTTT. Its translation is CASSQSRGTEAFF. The chain is built from TRBV6-5 and TRBJ1-1; no definite D call. V gave up 8 bases and J gave up 4 bases, with 14 bases separating them. This CDR3 has 13 residues. Germline CDR1 reads MNHEY; CDR2 reads SVGAGI.

This chain uses TRBV6-1 with TRBJ1-1; the D gene is possibly TRBD1 (5 bases). V lost 2 bases and J 3 bases, leaving 7 bases between the germline ends. The V gene's germline CDR1 is MNHNS and CDR2 SASEGT. This CDR3 comprises 13 residues. CDR3 amino acids: CASSEQGYTEAFF. CDR3 sequence (DNA): TGTGCCAGCAGTGAACAGGGTTACACTGAAGCTTTCTTT.

The V call is TRBV5-1, the J call TRBJ2-7, with TRBD2 matching 10 bases. With V trimmed by 4 bases and J by 4 bases, 8 bases remained unmatched. The CDR3 is made up of 15 amino acids. Germline V CDR1 and CDR2: SGHRS, YFSETQ. CDR3 nucleotides: TGCGCCAGCAGCCTCGGACTAGCGGAAGAATACGAGCAGTACTTC. Amino acid sequence: CASSLGLAEEYEQYF. Drawing the rest from reference TRBV5-1 and TRBJ2-7, the complete variable domain is KAGVTQTPRYLIKTRGQQVTLSCSPISGHRSVSWYQQTPGQGLQFLFEYFSETQRNKGNFPGRFSGRQFSNSRSEMNVSTLELGDSALYLCASSLGLAEEYEQYFGPGTRLTVT.

The V and J genes are TRBV9 and TRBJ1-6; 8 nucleotides align to TRBD1. There are 16 residues in the CDR3. V lost 0 bases to trimming and J lost 7 bases; unmatched junction nucleotides: 6. The germline gives CDR1 SGDLS, CDR2 YYNGEE. CDR3 sequence (DNA): TGTGCCAGCAGCGTAGGGCAGGGGGCTTCAAATTCACCCCTCCACTTT. This translates into CASSVGQGASNSPLHF. The whole variable domain, remainder taken from reference TRBV9 and TRBJ1-6, is DSGVTQTPKHLITATGQRVTLRCSPRSGDLSVYWYQQSLDQGLQFLIQYYNGEERAKGNILERFSAQQFPDLHSELNLSSLELGDSALYFCASSVGQGASNSPLHFGNGTRLTVT.

The V call is TRBV5-1, the J call TRBJ2-1, with 10 bases identical to TRBD2. Germline loops: CDR1 SGHRS, CDR2 YFSETQ. Losses at the gene ends were 0 bases for V and 12 bases for J; bases not matched to a gene: 6. The CDR3 totals 14 residues. The DNA of the CDR3 is TGCGCCAGCAGCTTGGGGGCTAGCGGGAGAAGGCAGTTCTTC. Amino acids: CASSLGASGRRQFF.

The V call is TRBV4-3, the J call TRBJ1-6, with TRBD1 as a possible D gene (5 bases). Trimming cost V 0 bases and J 6 bases, with 12 bases left between them. Germline V gene lookup returns CDR1 LGHNA and CDR2 YSLEER. The CDR3 contains 16 residues. CDR3 in DNA: TGCGCCAGCAGCCAAGATGTTCGCAGGGCTAATTCACCCCTCCACTTT. Its protein product is CASSQDVRRANSPLHF.

The chain employs TRBV30 and TRBJ1-1, with 7 bases aligning to TRBD1. Germline CDR1 is GTSNPN and CDR2 is SVGIG (reference sequence). This CDR3 has 16 amino acids. Trimming removed 1 base from V and 10 bases from J; junction bases left unmatched: 18. For the CDR3, the DNA is TGTGCCTGGAGTGAACCAACCGAGACAGGGCGAATGGTAGCTTTCTTT. Protein sequence: CAWSEPTETGRMVAFF.

V is TRBV19 and J is TRBJ2-5; a weak D match, TRBD2 (5 bases). Germline V lookup: CDR1 LNHDA, CDR2 SQIVND (reference sequence). Trimming stripped 4 bases from V and 5 bases from J, with 17 bases between. The CDR3 consists of 15 residues. CDR3 nucleotides: TGTGCCAGTAGTAGGACCCTGGGAGAGTGGGAGACCCAGTACTTC. Its translation is CASSRTLGEWETQYF.